This is a list of T cell receptor beta chains from one sample in a study of cytomegalovirus exposure and HLA in healthy donors. Measured with immunoSEQ multiplex PCR; TCRdb has only the in-frame clones, and not every one. This table has approximately 130,000 clones, around four fifths appearing once. Sequences were obtained from PBMCs. The source is a woman aged 45-59 years in good health and CMV-seropositive. The CDR3 runs from the conserved cysteine through the conserved F or W. D genes are given only for firm matches. Clone size, where shown, is once, few, many, or a class for clones that have expanded.

d_gene: TRBD2
j_gene: TRBJ2-5
abundance: NA
v_gene: TRBV6-1
CDR3nt: TGTGCCAGCAGCCTGGAGGCGGGAGAACTAGAGACCCAGTACTTC
CDR3aa: CASSLEAGELETQYF

d_gene: NA
j_gene: TRBJ1-5
abundance: NA
v_gene: TRBV28
CDR3nt: TGTGCCAGCAGTTTATATATGCAGCCCCAGCATTTT
CDR3aa: CASSLYMQPQHF

d_gene: NA
j_gene: TRBJ1-3
abundance: NA
v_gene: TRBV29-1
CDR3nt: TGCAGCGTGCAACAGAGCTCTGGAAACACCATATATTTT
CDR3aa: CSVQQSSGNTIYF

d_gene: NA
j_gene: TRBJ1-1
abundance: NA
v_gene: TRBV6-6
CDR3nt: TGTGCCAGCATTCCAGACAGGCCGAACACTGAAGCTTTCTTT
CDR3aa: CASIPDRPNTEAFF

d_gene: TRBD2
j_gene: TRBJ2-2
abundance: NA
v_gene: TRBV11-1
CDR3nt: TGTGCCAGCAGCTTAGTGATGTCCAGCGGGAGGTCCGGGGAGCTGTTTTTT
CDR3aa: CASSLVMSSGRSGELFF

d_gene: TRBD2
j_gene: TRBJ2-3
abundance: NA
v_gene: TRBV19
CDR3nt: TGTGCCACAGCCTTCGGGGGGGGAACAGATACGCAGTATTTT
CDR3aa: CATAFGGGTDTQYF

d_gene: TRBD1
j_gene: TRBJ1-6
abundance: NA
v_gene: TRBV19
CDR3nt: TGTGCCAGTAGTAGCCAGGGGGGAACGAGGAATTCACCCCTCCACTTT
CDR3aa: CASSSQGGTRNSPLHF

d_gene: NA
j_gene: TRBJ1-1
abundance: NA
v_gene: TRBV27
CDR3nt: TGTGCCACGATGGACTACGGGCGTTGGACTGAAGCTTTCTTT
CDR3aa: CATMDYGRWTEAFF

d_gene: TRBD2
j_gene: TRBJ2-1
abundance: NA
v_gene: TRBV5-1
CDR3nt: TGCGCCAGCAGCAGGGGGACTAGCGGGAGCTCACCCGGCGAGCAGTTCTTC
CDR3aa: CASSRGTSGSSPGEQFF

d_gene: NA
j_gene: TRBJ2-2
abundance: NA
v_gene: TRBV28
CDR3nt: TGTGCCAGCAGTATATGGACTTCCAACACCGGGGAGCTGTTTTTT
CDR3aa: CASSIWTSNTGELFF

d_gene: TRBD2
j_gene: TRBJ2-3
abundance: NA
v_gene: TRBV5-1
CDR3nt: TGCGCCAGCAGATCACTAGCGTCTAGCACAGATACGCAGTATTTT
CDR3aa: CASRSLASSTDTQYF

d_gene: NA
j_gene: TRBJ1-6
abundance: NA
v_gene: TRBV7-9
CDR3nt: TGTACCAGCAGCTTGCATACGGATTCACCCCTCCACTTT
CDR3aa: CTSSLHTDSPLHF

d_gene: TRBD1
j_gene: TRBJ2-2
abundance: NA
v_gene: TRBV5-5
CDR3nt: TGTGCCAGCAGCTCGAGGACAGGGGCGGGGACCGGGGAGCTGTTTTTT
CDR3aa: CASSSRTGAGTGELFF

d_gene: NA
j_gene: TRBJ2-7
abundance: NA
v_gene: TRBV4-3
CDR3nt: TGCGCCAGCCCAAGACGGGTATACGAGCAGTACTTC
CDR3aa: CASPRRVYEQYF

d_gene: NA
j_gene: TRBJ1-6
abundance: NA
v_gene: TRBV4-3
CDR3nt: TGCGCCAGCAGCCAAGATTCTGCTGGCGGCTCCTATAATTCACCCCTCCACTTT
CDR3aa: CASSQDSAGGSYNSPLHF

d_gene: NA
j_gene: TRBJ2-1
abundance: NA
v_gene: TRBV7-9
CDR3nt: TGTGCCAGCACCAGCGGGTTCGGGGGTAGTGAGCAGTTCTTC
CDR3aa: CASTSGFGGSEQFF

d_gene: NA
j_gene: TRBJ2-7
abundance: NA
v_gene: TRBV27
CDR3nt: TGTGCCAGCAGTTTATTAGGGGAATCCTACGAGCAGTACTTC
CDR3aa: CASSLLGESYEQYF

d_gene: NA
j_gene: TRBJ1-2
abundance: NA
v_gene: TRBV21-1
CDR3nt: TGTGCCAGCAGCAAAGAAGGACAGCTGGGCTACACCTTC
CDR3aa: CASSKEGQLGYTF

d_gene: NA
j_gene: TRBJ1-5
abundance: NA
v_gene: TRBV7-9
CDR3nt: TGTGCCAGCAGCCCCCAGGGAGGGCAGCCCCAGCATTTT
CDR3aa: CASSPQGGQPQHF

d_gene: TRBD1
j_gene: TRBJ1-2
abundance: once
v_gene: TRBV5-1
CDR3nt: TGCGCCAGCAGCTTGGCCCTAGGGGGCTATAACTATGGCTACACCTTC
CDR3aa: CASSLALGGYNYGYTF

d_gene: NA
j_gene: TRBJ2-7
abundance: NA
v_gene: TRBV2
CDR3nt: TGTGCCAGCCGCAATGACGCGGGACCGGGGGAGCAGTACTTC
CDR3aa: CASRNDAGPGEQYF

d_gene: TRBD1
j_gene: TRBJ2-7
abundance: NA
v_gene: TRBV7-2
CDR3nt: TGTGCCAGCAGCTTCATACAGGGACAGGGCTACGAGCAGTACTTC
CDR3aa: CASSFIQGQGYEQYF

d_gene: NA
j_gene: TRBJ1-6
abundance: NA
v_gene: TRBV28
CDR3nt: TGTGCCAGCGTTAGAGGGTGGGAGAATTCACCCCTCCACTTT
CDR3aa: CASVRGWENSPLHF

d_gene: NA
j_gene: TRBJ1-6
abundance: NA
v_gene: TRBV9
CDR3nt: TGTGCCAGCAGCCGAGCCTTCTATAATTCACCCCTCCACTTT
CDR3aa: CASSRAFYNSPLHF

d_gene: TRBD2
j_gene: TRBJ2-5
abundance: NA
v_gene: TRBV11-2
CDR3nt: TGTGCCAGCAGCTTCCGACTAGCGGGGAGGCGGGAGACCCAGTACTTC
CDR3aa: CASSFRLAGRRETQYF

d_gene: NA
j_gene: TRBJ2-2
abundance: NA
v_gene: TRBV7-9
CDR3nt: TGTGCCAGCTGCGACAGTACGAACACCGGGGAGCTGTTTTTT
CDR3aa: CASCDSTNTGELFF

d_gene: TRBD1
j_gene: TRBJ1-1
abundance: NA
v_gene: TRBV19
CDR3nt: TGTGCCAGTAGCCAAAACCGGGGACAGTATAACACTGAAGCTTTCTTT
CDR3aa: CASSQNRGQYNTEAFF

d_gene: NA
j_gene: TRBJ1-2
abundance: NA
v_gene: TRBV30
CDR3nt: TGTGCCTGGAGTGTACCACTATCTGGCTACACCTTC
CDR3aa: CAWSVPLSGYTF

d_gene: NA
j_gene: TRBJ1-1
abundance: NA
v_gene: TRBV2
CDR3nt: TGTGCCAGCAGTTTTGACACGAACACTGAAGCTTTCTTT
CDR3aa: CASSFDTNTEAFF

d_gene: NA
j_gene: TRBJ2-5
abundance: NA
v_gene: TRBV9
CDR3nt: TGTGCCAGCAGCGTAGACCAGGGGGAGACCCAGTACTTC
CDR3aa: CASSVDQGETQYF

d_gene: TRBD2
j_gene: TRBJ2-5
abundance: NA
v_gene: TRBV9
CDR3nt: TGTGCCAGCAGCGTAGCGTTGATGGGGGGGGTAGAGACCCAGTACTTC
CDR3aa: CASSVALMGGVETQYF

d_gene: NA
j_gene: TRBJ1-5
abundance: NA
v_gene: TRBV25-1
CDR3nt: TGTGCCAGCAGTGCCGCGGGTGGAAATCAGCCCCAGCATTTT
CDR3aa: CASSAAGGNQPQHF